The clone carrying this T cell receptor beta chain turned up a few times. Time point in this sample: pretreatment peripheral blood. This specimen belongs to a study of PD-L1 blockade in urothelial cancer. Study-level information: It was at 3 weeks (second dose) and 6 weeks after treatment start that blood was analyzed. Blood samples had a median of around 150,000 T cells.

The CDR3 has 14 residues. From germline, CDR1 is SEHNR and CDR2 FQNEAQ (reference sequence). V lost 1 base to trimming and J lost 4 bases, with 8 bases between them. Generated by immunoSEQ multiplex PCR, the TCRdb table keeps only in-frame clones and is missing some. This repertoire shows 55,000 to 85,000 clones, over 80% found once; its top ten account for over 8.5%. The sequence derives from a woman between 65 and 79 years old with urothelial cancer. V is TRBV7-9 and J is TRBJ1-5; D not certain. Material: PBMCs, obtained around atezolizumab (anti-PD-L1) treatment. The DNA for the CDR3 is TGTGCCAGCAGCTTAGGAACAGTTAATCAGCCCCAGCATTTT. It is translated as CASSLGTVNQPQHF.